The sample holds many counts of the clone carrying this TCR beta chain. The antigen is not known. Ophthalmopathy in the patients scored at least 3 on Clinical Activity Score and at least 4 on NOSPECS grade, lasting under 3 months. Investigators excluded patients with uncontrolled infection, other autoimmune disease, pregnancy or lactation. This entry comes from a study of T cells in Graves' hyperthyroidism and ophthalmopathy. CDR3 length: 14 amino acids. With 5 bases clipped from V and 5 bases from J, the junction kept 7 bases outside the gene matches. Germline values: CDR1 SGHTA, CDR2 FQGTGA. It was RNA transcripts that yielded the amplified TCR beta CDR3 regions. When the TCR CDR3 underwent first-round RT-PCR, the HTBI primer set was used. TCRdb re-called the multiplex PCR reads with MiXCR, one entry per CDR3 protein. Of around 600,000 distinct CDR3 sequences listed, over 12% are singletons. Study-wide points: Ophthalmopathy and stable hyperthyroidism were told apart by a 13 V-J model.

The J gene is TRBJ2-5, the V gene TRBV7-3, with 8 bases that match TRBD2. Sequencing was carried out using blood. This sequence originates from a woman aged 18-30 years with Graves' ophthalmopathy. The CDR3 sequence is CASSPDGGRETQYF. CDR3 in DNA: TGTGCCAGCAGCCCTGATGGCGGGAGGGAGACCCAGTACTTC.